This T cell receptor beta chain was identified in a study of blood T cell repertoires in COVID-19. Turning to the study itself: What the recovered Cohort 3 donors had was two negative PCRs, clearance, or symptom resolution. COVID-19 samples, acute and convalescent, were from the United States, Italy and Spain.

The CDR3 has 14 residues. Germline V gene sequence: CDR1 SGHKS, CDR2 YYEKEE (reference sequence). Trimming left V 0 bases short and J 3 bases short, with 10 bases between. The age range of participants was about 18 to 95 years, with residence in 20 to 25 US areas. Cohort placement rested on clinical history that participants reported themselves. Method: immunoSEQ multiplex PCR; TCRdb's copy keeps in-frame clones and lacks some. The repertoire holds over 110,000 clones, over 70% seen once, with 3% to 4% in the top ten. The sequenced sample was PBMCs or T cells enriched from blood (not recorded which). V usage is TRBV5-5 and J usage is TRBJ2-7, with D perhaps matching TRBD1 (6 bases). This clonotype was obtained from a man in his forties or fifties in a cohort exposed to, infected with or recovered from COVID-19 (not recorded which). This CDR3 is CASSLDRVSYEQYF. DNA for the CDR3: TGTGCCAGCAGCTTGGACAGGGTGAGCTACGAGCAGTACTTC.